This T cell receptor beta chain was recorded in a study of shared clonotypes between healthy human individuals. Study details: Each donor had three CD4 naive, three CD4 memory, two CD8 naive and one CD8 memory plate.

CD8 cells regarded as naive lacked CD45RO, were positively chosen for CCR7, and omitted terminally differentiated effector memory CD45RA+ cells. The assay ran at deep level. The assay was immunoSEQ multiplex PCR, and TCRdb's table has in-frame clones only and misses some. The profile shows around 600,000 clones, roughly 98% of them singletons. About this clone itself: No antigen is known for it.

Study outcomes and limitations: What rarefaction showed was incomplete sorted-subset sequencing despite large depth. Non-shared clonotypes were found to have lower generation probabilities than the clonotypes that were shared by all four of the sorted-subset donors.

This TCR came from a man in his thirties or forties in good health. Source material: naive CD8+ T cells sorted from blood.

The CDR3 DNA is TGTGCCAGCAGCCCGAGGACACAGGGGAGGGATACGCAGTATTTT. The encoded protein is CASSPRTQGRDTQYF. The chain has TRBV11-2 and TRBJ2-3; weak D call: TRBD1 (7 bases). The CDR3 extends over 15 amino acids. The V gene lost 5 bases and the J gene lost 6 bases, with 18 bases spanning the gap. Looked up from germline, CDR1 is SGHAT and CDR2 is FQNNGV.